The T cell receptor beta chain under discussion was sequenced for a study of OX40 agonist ivuxolimab in advanced cancers. For the study at large: There were three patients with partial responses, one having hepatocellular carcinoma and two cutaneous melanoma.

The V gene's germline CDR1 is SEHNR and CDR2 FQNEAQ (reference sequence). CDR3 length: 13 amino acids. V was pared by 5 bases and J by 8 bases, with 13 bases between. Some clones are missing from TCRdb's copy, which holds only in-frame ones; the method was immunoSEQ multiplex PCR. The sample includes some 70,000 clones, roughly 80% of them seen just once. Patients who had autoimmune disease history or got systemic immunosuppression were left out. The TCR originated in an adult with an advanced solid tumor such as melanoma, head and neck, liver or kidney cancer. The material was CD4+ or CD8+ T cells sorted from blood, obtained in a trial of the OX40 agonist ivuxolimab. The chain joins TRBV7-9 to TRBJ2-1, with a weak D call TRBD1 (5 bases). CDR3 amino acids: CASSPKGPDEQFF. The CDR3 region has the DNA TGTGCCAGCAGCCCCAAGGGGCCTGATGAGCAGTTCTTC.